This entry lists 22 T cell receptor beta chains sequenced from one sample in a study of cytomegalovirus exposure and HLA in healthy donors. 60 Vbeta and 13 Jbeta primers were used in PCR. Produced via immunoSEQ multiplex PCR; TCRdb's table is partial and in-frame only. The table shows 180,000 or so clones, with roughly 79% occurring only once. The sample taken for sequencing was PBMCs. These receptors all come from a middle-aged man in good health and CMV-seropositive.

The chain combines TRBV2 with TRBJ2-2; TRBD2 matches at 10 bases. The CDR3 runs 17 residues. CDR1 and CDR2 from the germline V gene are SNHLY and FYNNEI. The junction had 16 bases not matched to a gene; V was cut back by 10 bases and J by 5 bases. The CDR3 spells CATPLAGEDKWTGELFF. The CDR3 region has the DNA TGTGCCACCCCCCTAGCGGGGGAAGATAAGTGGACCGGGGAGCTGTTTTTT.

The chain carries TRBV25-1 and TRBJ2-3; 12 nucleotides agree with TRBD2. The CDR3 is 16 amino acids. Germline CDR1 reads MGHDK; CDR2 reads SYGVNS. V lost 6 bases to trimming and J lost 2 bases; unmatched junction nucleotides: 6. The CDR3 protein is CASRRLAGAYTDTQYF. The CDR3 region has the DNA TGTGCCAGCAGGAGACTAGCGGGGGCCTACACAGATACGCAGTATTTT.

The rearrangement links TRBV29-1 to TRBJ2-7; TRBD2 agrees at 7 bases. J gave up 0 bases and V 7 bases, and 9 bases lay outside the gene matches. CDR3 length: 14 residues. Germline CDR1 is SQVTM and CDR2 is ANQGSEA. The CDR3 reads CSGTPSGSSYEQYF. CDR3 in DNA: TGCAGCGGAACCCCTAGCGGTAGCTCCTACGAGCAGTACTTC.

The table lists this clone with a count of one. The chain has TRBV9 and TRBJ2-1; 10 bases line up with TRBD2. V was pared by 3 bases and J by 0 bases, with 6 bases of the junction left unmatched. The CDR3 loop spans 17 amino acids. The germline CDR1 and CDR2 sequences are SGDLS and YYNGEE. Here the CDR3 DNA reads TGTGCCAGCAGCGACGGACTAGCGGTGTCCTCCTACAATGAGCAGTTCTTC. Protein product: CASSDGLAVSSYNEQFF.

The V and J genes are TRBV5-1 and TRBJ2-5; possibly TRBD1 for D (6 bases). Deletions cut 1 base from V and 5 bases from J, with 15 bases between. CDR3 size: 15 residues. CDR1 and CDR2 (germline): SGHRS, YFSETQ. For the CDR3, the DNA is TGCGCCAGCAGCTTGTTTCTTGGGGGCGTGGAGACCCAGTACTTC. It encodes CASSLFLGGVETQYF.

This clone was recorded once. This sequence joins TRBV7-9 and TRBJ1-1; perhaps TRBD1 as D (6 bases). The CDR3 has 15 amino acids. V lost 5 bases and J lost 0, with 13 bases in between. The germline V gene has CDR1 SEHNR and CDR2 FQNEAQ (reference sequence). Here the CDR3 DNA reads TGTGCCAGCAGCCCCCCCGGGACATTGAACACTGAAGCTTTCTTT. As protein: CASSPPGTLNTEAFF.

This chain links TRBV11-2 with TRBJ2-3; D is unresolved. V was clipped by 1 base and J by 2 bases, with 13 bases between them. The CDR3 spans 16 residues. Germline CDR1 is SGHAT and CDR2 is FQNNGV. The CDR3 nucleotides read TGTGCCAGCAGCTTAGCCTTATCCAGCGCCACAGATACGCAGTATTTT. Encoded protein: CASSLALSSATDTQYF.

The chain combines TRBV28 with TRBJ2-7; 9 bases fit TRBD1. The V gene's germline CDR1 is MDHEN and CDR2 SYDVKM. V lost 1 base and J lost 2; bases outside the gene matches: 18. This CDR3 has 20 residues. In DNA, the CDR3 is TGTGCCAGCAGTTTATCCCCGAAGGACAGGGGTAGCCCACCACCCTACGAGCAGTACTTC. Its translation: CASSLSPKDRGSPPPYEQYF.

CDR3 amino acids: CASSFTGTDTQYF. The DNA for the CDR3 is TGTGCCAGCAGCTTCACAGGGACAGATACGCAGTATTTT. The rearrangement joins TRBV5-4 to TRBJ2-3; D may be TRBD1 (6 bases). V shed 2 bases and J shed 3 bases, with 7 bases lying between them. This CDR3 spans 13 amino acids. The germline gives CDR1 SGHNT, CDR2 YYREEE (reference sequence).

This clone appeared once. The J gene is TRBJ2-5, the V gene TRBV6-5; the D gene is possibly TRBD2 (7 bases). The CDR3 runs to 13 residues. The V end was cut by 5 bases, the J end by 6 bases, with 13 bases between. Germline CDR1 MNHEY, CDR2 SVGAGI. Written as DNA, the CDR3 is TGTGCCAGCAGTCTACGGGGGGCAAAGACCCAGTACTTC. Its translation: CASSLRGAKTQYF.

This clone came up a few times. The CDR3 region has the DNA TGTGCCAGCAGCTTATTAGGGGGTCGGCAGCCCCAGCATTTT. This translates into CASSLLGGRQPQHF. The V call is TRBV7-8, the J call TRBJ1-5, with TRBD1 as a possible D gene (6 bases). V lost 2 bases and J lost 7, with 12 bases in between. Germline V gene lookup returns CDR1 SGHVS and CDR2 FQNEAQ. This CDR3 region has 14 residues.

This clone appeared once. The V and J genes are TRBV5-6 and TRBJ2-5, with 11 bases matching TRBD2. The germline V gene encodes CDR1 SGHDT and CDR2 YYEEEE. The CDR3 contains 19 residues. Trimming cost V 0 bases and J 0 bases; bases outside gene matches: 10. The CDR3 here is CASSLESSGGSRDQETQYF. The CDR3 DNA is TGTGCCAGCAGCTTGGAGTCTAGCGGGGGGTCACGGGACCAAGAGACCCAGTACTTC.

The CDR3 loop is CASTSQGALGGTEAFF. In DNA form, the CDR3 reads TGCGCCAGCACATCGCAGGGGGCGCTAGGAGGGACTGAAGCTTTCTTT. V is TRBV5-1 and J is TRBJ1-1, with 8 bases aligning to TRBD1. Germline values: CDR1 SGHRS, CDR2 YFSETQ. The CDR3 runs to 16 residues. V shed 6 bases, J shed 5 bases, and the junction held 15 bases outside the gene matches.

The chain joins TRBV10-3 to TRBJ1-2; 8 positions match TRBD1. Germline V gene lookup returns CDR1 ENHRY and CDR2 SYGVKD. V shed 10 bases and J 4 bases; nucleotides not matched to a gene: 17. The length of the CDR3 is 16 residues. The CDR3 coding sequence is TGTGCCACCTCGGAGTTTGGGCGGGACAGGAGCTATGGCTACACCTTC. Translated: CATSEFGRDRSYGYTF.

The chain is built from TRBV10-1 and TRBJ2-3; 10 nucleotides agree with TRBD2. V shed 0 bases and J 2 bases; nucleotides not matched to a gene: 8. The germline CDR1 and CDR2 sequences are WNHNN and SYGVQD (reference sequence). The CDR3 sequence is 18 residues long. CDR3 in DNA: TGCGCCAGCAGTGAGTCGATTCAGCGGGGGGGCAACACAGATACGCAGTATTTT. Its protein product is CASSESIQRGGNTDTQYF.

This chain connects TRBV2 to TRBJ1-5; the match to TRBD1 covers 8 bases. The CDR3 runs 15 residues. Per germline, CDR1 SNHLY and CDR2 FYNNEI. With 6 bases clipped from V and 1 base from J, the junction kept 5 bases outside the gene matches. The CDR3 protein is CASRVGQGSNQPQHF. As DNA, the CDR3 is TGTGCCAGCAGGGTAGGACAGGGAAGCAATCAGCCCCAGCATTTT.

V and J are TRBV7-6 and TRBJ2-3; D perhaps matches TRBD1 (5 bases). V was pared by 0 bases and J by 3 bases, with 7 bases between. CDR3 length: 14 residues. The germline gives CDR1 SGHVS, CDR2 FNYEAQ. The CDR3 region is CASSLAQGTDTQYF. CDR3 sequence (DNA): TGTGCCAGCAGCTTAGCCCAGGGAACAGATACGCAGTATTTT.

DNA of the CDR3: TGTGCCAGCCATGCGTCTGGTTCGCGAGAGCAGTTCTTC. Protein: CASHASGSREQFF. The chain combines TRBV27 with TRBJ2-1; D unclear. Germline V gene data show CDR1 as MNHEY and CDR2 as SMNVEV (reference sequence). V dropped 8 bases and J dropped 10 bases, with 18 bases sitting between them. The CDR3 is 13 amino acids.

The chain employs TRBV11-2 and TRBJ1-1; TRBD1 aligns across 7 bases. Germline V CDR1 and CDR2: SGHAT, FQNNGV. The length of the CDR3 is 13 residues. Trimming cost V 5 bases and J 1 base; bases outside gene matches: 1. CDR3 amino acids: CASSRDRNTEAFF. Written as DNA, the CDR3 is TGTGCCAGCAGCAGGGACAGGAACACTGAAGCTTTCTTT.

This chain uses TRBV6-6 with TRBJ1-4; TRBD1 is a possible D gene (6 bases). CDR3 length: 15 amino acids. V was trimmed by 1 base and J by 8 bases, leaving 14 bases between them. The germline gives CDR1 MNHNY, CDR2 SVGAGI (reference sequence). The chain's CDR3 is CASSYLRAGEEKLFF. The CDR3 DNA reads TGTGCCAGCAGTTACTTAAGGGCAGGGGAGGAAAAACTGTTTTTT.

This clone was seen just once. The chain employs TRBV4-3 and TRBJ2-2; D is perhaps TRBD2 (7 bases). The CDR3 contains 16 residues. V was shortened by 0 bases and J by 6 bases, with 14 bases between the two germline ends. In germline, CDR1 is LGHNA, CDR2 YSLEER. As DNA, the CDR3 is TGCGCCAGCAGCCAAGAGAGGGGGGGGAGGGCCGGGGAGCTGTTTTTT. It specifies CASSQERGGRAGELFF.

The V gene is TRBV28, the J gene TRBJ1-1, with 7 bases fitting TRBD1. This CDR3 is built from 15 residues. Looked up from germline, CDR1 is MDHEN and CDR2 is SYDVKM. V lost 2 bases and J lost 0; bases outside the gene matches: 3. CDR3 bases: TGTGCCAGCAGTTTAGGGGGACAGATGAACACTGAAGCTTTCTTT. Protein product: CASSLGGQMNTEAFF.